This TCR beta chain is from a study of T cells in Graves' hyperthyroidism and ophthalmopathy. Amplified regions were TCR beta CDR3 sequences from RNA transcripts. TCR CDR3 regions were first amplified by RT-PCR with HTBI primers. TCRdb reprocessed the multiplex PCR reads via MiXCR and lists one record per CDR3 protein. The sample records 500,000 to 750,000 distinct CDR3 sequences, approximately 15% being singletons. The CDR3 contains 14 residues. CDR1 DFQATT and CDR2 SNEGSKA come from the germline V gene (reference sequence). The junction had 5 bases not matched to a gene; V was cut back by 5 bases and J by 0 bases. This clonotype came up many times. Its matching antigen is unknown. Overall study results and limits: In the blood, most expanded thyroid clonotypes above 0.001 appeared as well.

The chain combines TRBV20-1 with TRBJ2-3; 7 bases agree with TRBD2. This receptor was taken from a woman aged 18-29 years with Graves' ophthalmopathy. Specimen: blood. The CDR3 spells CSALKGLSTDTQYF. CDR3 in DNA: TGCAGTGCTCTTAAGGGACTAAGCACAGATACGCAGTATTTT.